The sequence of this T cell receptor (beta chain) was determined in a study of cytomegalovirus exposure and HLA in healthy donors. Study summary: Both the 120 validation repertoires and the 666 first-cohort repertoires used the same platform, as reported by a later analysis. Findings and caveats of the study: Investigators reported approximately 150 TCR beta chains as tied to cytomegalovirus. In vitro checks showed that three CMV-associated chains really do target CMV antigens. Reports credit the classifier with highly specific, highly sensitive diagnosis of cytomegalovirus status.

The repertoire was sequenced with immunoSEQ multiplex PCR; TCRdb's copy has only in-frame clones and lacks some. The sample shows 67,000 or so clones, 94% of them seen only once. This clone has only a few counts. Its antigen is unidentified. Losses at the gene ends were 11 bases for V and 5 bases for J; bases not matched to a gene: 8. The germline gives CDR1 LNHDA, CDR2 SQIVND (reference sequence). This CDR3 is 12 amino acids long. The sequence was obtained from a man younger than 35 in good health and CMV-seropositive. Material: PBMCs. The V and J genes are TRBV19 and TRBJ2-7; 8 nucleotides match TRBD2. CDR3 DNA sequence: TGTGCCGCCGGGGGGGCCTGGGACGAGCAGTACTTC. It encodes CAAGGAWDEQYF. The entire variable domain, with the rest obtained from reference TRBV19 and TRBJ2-7, is as follows: DGGITQSPKYLFRKEGQNVTLSCEQNLNHDAMYWYRQDPGQGLRLIYYSQIVNDFQKGDIAEGYSVSREKKESFPLTVTSAQKNPTAFYLCAAGGAWDEQYFGPGTRLTVT.